This T cell receptor (beta chain) emerged from a study of cytomegalovirus exposure and HLA in healthy donors. Primers included in the PCR were 60 Vbeta and 13 Jbeta primers. Using immunoSEQ multiplex PCR, the repertoire was profiled, and TCRdb retains in-frame clones only, with some absent. The table for this sample gives around 39,000 clones. CDR1 KGHSH and CDR2 LQKENI come from the germline V gene. The ends were cut back, 2 bases at V and 3 bases at J, with 14 bases in the middle. This CDR3 region has 16 residues. V is TRBV18 and J is TRBJ1-5; tentative D call: TRBD1 (5 bases). The receptor was isolated from a male donor in good health and CMV-seronegative. Material for sequencing was PBMCs. The CDR3 nucleotides read TGTGCCAGCTCACCAGCCGGGGGTACGTCCAATCAGCCCCAGCATTTT. Its translation: CASSPAGGTSNQPQHF.